This T cell receptor beta chain stems from a study of blood T cell repertoires in COVID-19. The cohort comprised adults aged roughly 18 to 95 years residing in 20 to 25 US areas. Germline V gives CDR1 KGHSH, CDR2 LQKENI. This CDR3 contains 15 residues. The ends were cut back, 3 bases at V and 8 bases at J, with 19 bases in the middle. Authors' data handling: It was from reference gene primer amplification that nucleated cell counts were estimated. The assay was immunoSEQ multiplex PCR, and TCRdb's table has in-frame clones only and misses some. V, J and clone size are those of that table, while D and trimming were read from the DNA. The sample holds roughly 250,000 clones, roughly 90% seen once.

The sample was PBMCs or T cells enriched from blood (not recorded which). This chain connects TRBV18 to TRBJ1-1; D perhaps matches TRBD1 (5 bases). This TCR was recovered from a woman aged 25 to 39 with acute COVID-19. CDR3 amino acids: CASSPERDGGSEAFF. For the CDR3, the DNA is TGTGCCAGCTCACCGGAGAGGGACGGCGGGAGCGAAGCTTTCTTT.